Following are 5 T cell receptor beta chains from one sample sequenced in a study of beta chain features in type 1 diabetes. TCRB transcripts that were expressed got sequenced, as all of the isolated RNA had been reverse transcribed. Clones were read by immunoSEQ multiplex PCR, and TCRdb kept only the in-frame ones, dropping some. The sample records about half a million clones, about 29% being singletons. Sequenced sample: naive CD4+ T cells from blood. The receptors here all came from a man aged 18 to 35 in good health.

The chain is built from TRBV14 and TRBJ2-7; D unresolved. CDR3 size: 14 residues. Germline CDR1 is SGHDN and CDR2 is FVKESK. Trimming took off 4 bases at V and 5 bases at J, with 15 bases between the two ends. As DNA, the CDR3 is TGTGCCAGCAGCCCCCTCTTGTCAGCAAACGAGCAGTACTTC. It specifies CASSPLLSANEQYF.

DNA of the CDR3: TGTGCCAGCAGCGTAGAACCAGGGAATTTTGCGGCTTTCTTT. Translating it yields CASSVEPGNFAAFF. The J gene is TRBJ1-1, the V gene TRBV9; perhaps TRBD1 as D (5 bases). The CDR3 is 14 residues long. Trimming left V 0 bases short and J 11 bases short, with 17 bases between. Germline V gene lookup returns CDR1 SGDLS and CDR2 YYNGEE.

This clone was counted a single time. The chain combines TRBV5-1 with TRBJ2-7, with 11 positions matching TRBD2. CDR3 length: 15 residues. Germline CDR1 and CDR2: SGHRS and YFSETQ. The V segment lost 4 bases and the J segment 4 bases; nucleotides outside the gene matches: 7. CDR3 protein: CASSAELAGAYEQYF. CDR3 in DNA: TGCGCCAGCAGCGCGGAACTAGCGGGGGCTTACGAGCAGTACTTC.

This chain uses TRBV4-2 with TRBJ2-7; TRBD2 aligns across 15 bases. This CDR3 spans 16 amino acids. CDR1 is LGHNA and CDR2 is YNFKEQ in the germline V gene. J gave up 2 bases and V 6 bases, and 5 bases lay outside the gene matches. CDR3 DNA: TGTGCCAGCAGGCAGGGACTAGCGGGAGGTACCTACGAGCAGTACTTC. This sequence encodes CASRQGLAGGTYEQYF.

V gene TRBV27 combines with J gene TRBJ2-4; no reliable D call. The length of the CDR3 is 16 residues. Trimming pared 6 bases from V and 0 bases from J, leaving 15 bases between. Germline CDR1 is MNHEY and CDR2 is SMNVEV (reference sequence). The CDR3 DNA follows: TGTGCCAGCAGGGGTTGGGCCACCGAAGCCAAAAACATTCAGTACTTC. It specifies CASRGWATEAKNIQYF.